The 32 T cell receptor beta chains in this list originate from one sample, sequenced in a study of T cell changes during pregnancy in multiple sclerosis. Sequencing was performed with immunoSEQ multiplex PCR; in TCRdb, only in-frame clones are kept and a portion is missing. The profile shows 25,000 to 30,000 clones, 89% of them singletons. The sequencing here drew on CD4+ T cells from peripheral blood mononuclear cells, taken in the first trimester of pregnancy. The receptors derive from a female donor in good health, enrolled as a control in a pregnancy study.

The CDR3 DNA reads TGTGCCAGCTCACCACCCTCGAAACAGGACAATGAGCAGTTCTTC. Its translation is CASSPPSKQDNEQFF. J is TRBJ2-1 and V is TRBV18; a weak D match, TRBD1 (5 bases). This CDR3 is 15 amino acids long. Trimming took 0 bases from V and 5 from J, leaving 11 bases between them. In germline, CDR1 is KGHSH, CDR2 LQKENI.

The DNA for the CDR3 is TGTGCCAGCAGCCTTTCCTGGCGGTCCTACGAGCAGTACTTC. This codes for CASSLSWRSYEQYF. The V and J genes are TRBV9 and TRBJ2-7; no definite D call. The CDR3 sequence is 14 residues long. V lost 4 bases, J lost 1 base, and 12 bases lay in between. In germline, CDR1 is SGDLS, CDR2 YYNGEE.

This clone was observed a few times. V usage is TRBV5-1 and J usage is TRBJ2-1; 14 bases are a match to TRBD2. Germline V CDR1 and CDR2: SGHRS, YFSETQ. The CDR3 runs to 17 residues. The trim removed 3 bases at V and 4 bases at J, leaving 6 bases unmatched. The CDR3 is CASSYTGLAGVYNEQFF. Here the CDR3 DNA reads TGCGCCAGCAGCTACACGGGACTAGCGGGGGTGTACAATGAGCAGTTCTTC.

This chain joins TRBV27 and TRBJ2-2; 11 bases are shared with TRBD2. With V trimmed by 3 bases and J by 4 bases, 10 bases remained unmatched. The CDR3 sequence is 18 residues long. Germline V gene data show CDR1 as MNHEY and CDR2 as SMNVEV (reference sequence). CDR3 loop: CASSFRSGGASGTGELFF. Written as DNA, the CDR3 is TGTGCCAGCAGTTTCCGTAGCGGGGGGGCCTCGGGCACCGGGGAGCTGTTTTTT.

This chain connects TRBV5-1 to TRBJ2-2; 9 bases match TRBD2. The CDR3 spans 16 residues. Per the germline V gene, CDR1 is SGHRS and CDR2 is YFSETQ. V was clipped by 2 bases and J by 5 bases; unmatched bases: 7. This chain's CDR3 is CASSFLSGRGTGELFF. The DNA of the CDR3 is TGCGCCAGCAGCTTCCTTAGCGGGAGAGGGACCGGGGAGCTGTTTTTT.

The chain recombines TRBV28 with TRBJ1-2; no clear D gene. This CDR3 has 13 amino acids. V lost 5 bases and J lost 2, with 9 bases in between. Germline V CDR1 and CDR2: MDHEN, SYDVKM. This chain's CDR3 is CASSISLNYGYTF. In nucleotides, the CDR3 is TGTGCCAGCAGTATCTCCTTGAACTATGGCTACACCTTC.

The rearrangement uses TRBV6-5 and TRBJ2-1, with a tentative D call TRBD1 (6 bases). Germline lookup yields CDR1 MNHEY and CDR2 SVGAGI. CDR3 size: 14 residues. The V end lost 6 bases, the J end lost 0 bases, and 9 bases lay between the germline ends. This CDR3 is CASRKGDSYNEQFF. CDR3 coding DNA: TGTGCCAGCAGGAAGGGGGACTCCTACAATGAGCAGTTCTTC.

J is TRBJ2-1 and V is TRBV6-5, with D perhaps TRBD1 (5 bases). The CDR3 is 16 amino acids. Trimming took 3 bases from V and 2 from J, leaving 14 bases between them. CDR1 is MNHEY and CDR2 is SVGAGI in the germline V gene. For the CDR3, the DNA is TGTGCCAGCAGTTATATAAGGACAAGACCCTACAATGAGCAGTTCTTC. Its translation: CASSYIRTRPYNEQFF.

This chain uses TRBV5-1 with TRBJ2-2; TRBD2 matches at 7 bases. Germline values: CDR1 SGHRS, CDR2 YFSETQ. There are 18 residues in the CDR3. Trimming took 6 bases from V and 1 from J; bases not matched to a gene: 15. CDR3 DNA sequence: TGCGCCAGCACCGATAAAGCCCTGGGAGGGCAGAACACCGGGGAGCTGTTTTTT. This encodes CASTDKALGGQNTGELFF.

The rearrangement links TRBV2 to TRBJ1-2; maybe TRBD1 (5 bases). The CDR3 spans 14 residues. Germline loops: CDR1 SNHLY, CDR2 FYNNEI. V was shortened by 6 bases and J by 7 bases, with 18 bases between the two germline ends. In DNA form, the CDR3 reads TGTGCCAGCAGCGGACTCATGGGGGGTTCTGGCTACACCTTC. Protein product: CASSGLMGGSGYTF.

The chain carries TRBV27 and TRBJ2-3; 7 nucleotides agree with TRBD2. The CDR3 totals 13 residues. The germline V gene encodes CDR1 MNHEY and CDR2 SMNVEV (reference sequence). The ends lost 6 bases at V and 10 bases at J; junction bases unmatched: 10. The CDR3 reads CASSPTYRGAQYF. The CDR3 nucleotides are TGTGCCAGCAGCCCAACTTACCGGGGGGCGCAGTATTTT.

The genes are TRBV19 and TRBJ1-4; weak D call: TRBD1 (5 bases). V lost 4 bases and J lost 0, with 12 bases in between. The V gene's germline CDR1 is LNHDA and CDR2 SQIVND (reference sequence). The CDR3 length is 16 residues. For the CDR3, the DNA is TGTGCCAGTAGTACCCGGGGGGGGTCAACTAATGAAAAACTGTTTTTT. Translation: CASSTRGGSTNEKLFF.

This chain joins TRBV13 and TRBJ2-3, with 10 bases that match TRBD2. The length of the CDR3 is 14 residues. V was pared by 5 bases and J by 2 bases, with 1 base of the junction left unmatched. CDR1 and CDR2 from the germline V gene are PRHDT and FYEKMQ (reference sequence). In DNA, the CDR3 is TGTGCCAGCAGCAGCGGGAGGGCCACAGATACGCAGTATTTT. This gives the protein CASSSGRATDTQYF.

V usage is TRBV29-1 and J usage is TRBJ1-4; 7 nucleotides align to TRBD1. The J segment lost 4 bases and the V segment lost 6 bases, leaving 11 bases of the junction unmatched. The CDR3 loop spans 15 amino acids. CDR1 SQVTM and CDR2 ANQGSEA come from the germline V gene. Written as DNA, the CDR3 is TGCAGCGTAGCCGGAGGGACAGACTTTAATGAAAAACTGTTTTTT. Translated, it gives CSVAGGTDFNEKLFF. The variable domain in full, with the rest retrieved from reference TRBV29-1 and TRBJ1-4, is SAVISQKPSRDICQRGTSLTIQCQVDSQVTMMFWYRQQPGQSLTLIATANQGSEATYESGFVIDKFPISRPNLTFSTLTVSNMSPEDSSIYLCSVAGGTDFNEKLFFGSGTQLSVL.

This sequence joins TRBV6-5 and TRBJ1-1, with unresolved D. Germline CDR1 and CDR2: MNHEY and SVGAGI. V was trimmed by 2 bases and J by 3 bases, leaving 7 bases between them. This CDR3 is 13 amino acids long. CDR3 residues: CASSYDIDTEAFF. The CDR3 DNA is TGTGCCAGCAGTTACGACATAGACACTGAAGCTTTCTTT.

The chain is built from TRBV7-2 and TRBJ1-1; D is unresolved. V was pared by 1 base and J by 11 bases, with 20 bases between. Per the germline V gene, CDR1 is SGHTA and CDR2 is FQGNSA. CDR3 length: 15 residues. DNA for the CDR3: TGTGCCAGCAGCTTAGGTCAATCCGGGTCATCACCCGCTTTCTTT. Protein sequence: CASSLGQSGSSPAFF.

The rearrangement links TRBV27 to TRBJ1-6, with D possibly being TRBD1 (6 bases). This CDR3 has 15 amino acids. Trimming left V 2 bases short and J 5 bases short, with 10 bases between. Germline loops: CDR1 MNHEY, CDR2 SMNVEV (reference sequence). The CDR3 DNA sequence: TGTGCCAGCAGTTTAACAGGGCTACATAATTCACCCCTCCACTTT. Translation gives CASSLTGLHNSPLHF.

The CDR3 nucleotides read TGCGCCAGCAAGAGTCGACTAGCGGGCGCAGATACGCAGTATTTT. It specifies CASKSRLAGADTQYF. The rearrangement joins TRBV5-1 to TRBJ2-3; 10 nucleotides align to TRBD2. This CDR3 spans 15 amino acids. V was pared by 6 bases and J by 4 bases, with 8 bases of the junction left unmatched. CDR1 is SGHRS and CDR2 is YFSETQ in the germline V gene.

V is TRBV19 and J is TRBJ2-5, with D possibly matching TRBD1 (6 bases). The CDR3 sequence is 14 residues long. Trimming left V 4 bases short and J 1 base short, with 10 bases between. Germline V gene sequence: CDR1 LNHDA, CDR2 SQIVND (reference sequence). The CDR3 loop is CASSTGQTQETQYF. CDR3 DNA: TGTGCCAGTAGTACCGGACAGACCCAAGAGACCCAGTACTTC.

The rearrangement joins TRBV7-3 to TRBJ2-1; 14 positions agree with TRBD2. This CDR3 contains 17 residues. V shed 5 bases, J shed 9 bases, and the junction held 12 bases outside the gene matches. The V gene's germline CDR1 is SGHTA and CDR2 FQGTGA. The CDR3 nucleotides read TGTGCCAGCAGCGCCTCCGGGACTAGCGGGAGTGTTGGTGAGCAGTTCTTC. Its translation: CASSASGTSGSVGEQFF.

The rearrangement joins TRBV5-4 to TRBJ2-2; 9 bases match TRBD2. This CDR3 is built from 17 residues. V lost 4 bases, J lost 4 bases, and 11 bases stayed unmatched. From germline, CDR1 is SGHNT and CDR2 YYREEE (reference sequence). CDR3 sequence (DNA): TGTGCCAGCAGCAAGGAGGTAGCGGGGGCTTCCACCGGGGAGCTGTTTTTT. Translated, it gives CASSKEVAGASTGELFF.

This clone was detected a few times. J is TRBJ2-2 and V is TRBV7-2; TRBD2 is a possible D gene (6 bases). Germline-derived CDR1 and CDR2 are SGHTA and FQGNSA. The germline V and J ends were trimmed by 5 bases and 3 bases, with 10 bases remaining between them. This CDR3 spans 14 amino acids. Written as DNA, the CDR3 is TGTGCCAGCAGCCGGGGCGGGGACACCGGGGAGCTGTTTTTT. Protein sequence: CASSRGGDTGELFF.

This chain's CDR3 is CASSYQGRTNEKLFF. The CDR3 nucleotides are TGTGCCAGCAGCTACCAGGGTAGGACTAATGAAAAACTGTTTTTT. This chain connects TRBV7-6 to TRBJ1-4; perhaps TRBD1 as D (5 bases). V lost 4 bases and J lost 2, with 11 bases in between. CDR1 is SGHVS and CDR2 is FNYEAQ in the germline V gene. The CDR3 has 15 amino acids.

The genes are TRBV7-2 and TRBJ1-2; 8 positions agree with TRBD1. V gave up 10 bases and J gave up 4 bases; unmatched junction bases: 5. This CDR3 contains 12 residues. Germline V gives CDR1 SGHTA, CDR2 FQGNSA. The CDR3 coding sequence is TGTGCCACCGGGACAGGCCTCTATGGCTACACCTTC. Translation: CATGTGLYGYTF.

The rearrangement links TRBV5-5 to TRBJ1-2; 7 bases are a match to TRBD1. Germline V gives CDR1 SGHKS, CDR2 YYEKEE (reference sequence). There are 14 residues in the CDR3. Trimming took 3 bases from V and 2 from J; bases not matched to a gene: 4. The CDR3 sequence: CASSSKDRNYGYTF. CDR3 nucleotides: TGTGCCAGCAGCTCAAAGGACAGGAACTATGGCTACACCTTC.

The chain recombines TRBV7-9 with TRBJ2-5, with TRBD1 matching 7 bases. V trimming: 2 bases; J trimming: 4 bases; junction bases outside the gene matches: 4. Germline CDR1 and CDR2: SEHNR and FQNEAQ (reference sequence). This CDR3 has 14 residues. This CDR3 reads CASSLKGAGETQYF. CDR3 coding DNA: TGTGCCAGCAGCTTAAAGGGGGCTGGAGAGACCCAGTACTTC.

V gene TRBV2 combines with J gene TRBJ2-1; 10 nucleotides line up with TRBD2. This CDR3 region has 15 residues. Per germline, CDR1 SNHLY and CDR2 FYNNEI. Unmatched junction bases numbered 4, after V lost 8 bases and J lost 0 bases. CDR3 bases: TGTGCCAGCTTAAGGACTAGCGGCTCCTACAATGAGCAGTTCTTC. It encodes CASLRTSGSYNEQFF.

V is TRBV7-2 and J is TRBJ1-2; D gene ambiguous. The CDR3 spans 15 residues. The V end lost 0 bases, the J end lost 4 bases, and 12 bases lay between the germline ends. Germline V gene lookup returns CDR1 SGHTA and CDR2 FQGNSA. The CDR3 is CASSLARAPLYGYTF. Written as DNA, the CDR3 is TGTGCCAGCAGCTTAGCGCGGGCCCCCCTCTATGGCTACACCTTC.

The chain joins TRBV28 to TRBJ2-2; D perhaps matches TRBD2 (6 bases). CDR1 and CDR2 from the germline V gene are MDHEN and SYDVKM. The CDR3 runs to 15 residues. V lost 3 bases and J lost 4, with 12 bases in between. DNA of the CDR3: TGTGCCAGCAGTTTCCGGGGGTTTGTCACCGGGGAGCTGTTTTTT. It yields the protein CASSFRGFVTGELFF. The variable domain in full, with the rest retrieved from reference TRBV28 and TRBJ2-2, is DVKVTQSSRYLVKRTGEKVFLECVQDMDHENMFWYRQDPGLGLRLIYFSYDVKMKEKGDIPEGYSVSREKKERFSLILESASTNQTSMYLCASSFRGFVTGELFFGEGSRLTVL.

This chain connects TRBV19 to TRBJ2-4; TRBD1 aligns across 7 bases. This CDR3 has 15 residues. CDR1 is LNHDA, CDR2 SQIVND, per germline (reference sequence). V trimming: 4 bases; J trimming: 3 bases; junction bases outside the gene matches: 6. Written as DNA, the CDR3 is TGTGCCAGTAGTAAACCCGGGACAGACAAAAACATTCAGTACTTC. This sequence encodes CASSKPGTDKNIQYF.

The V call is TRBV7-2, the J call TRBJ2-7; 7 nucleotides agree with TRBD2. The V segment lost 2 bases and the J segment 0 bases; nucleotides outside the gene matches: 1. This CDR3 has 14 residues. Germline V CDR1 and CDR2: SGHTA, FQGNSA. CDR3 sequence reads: CASSLLAGSYEQYF. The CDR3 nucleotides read TGTGCCAGCAGCTTATTAGCGGGCTCCTACGAGCAGTACTTC. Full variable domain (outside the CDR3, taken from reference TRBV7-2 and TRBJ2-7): GAGVSQSPSNKVTEKGKDVELRCDPISGHTALYWYRQSLGQGLEFLIYFQGNSAPDKSGLPSDRFSAERTGGSVSTLTIQRTQQEDSAVYLCASSLLAGSYEQYFGPGTRLTVT.

CDR3 sequence: CASSETTRRLGVPDTQYF. In DNA, the CDR3 is TGTGCCAGCAGTGAAACTACGAGGAGACTAGGGGTCCCAGATACGCAGTATTTT. This chain uses TRBV6-1 with TRBJ2-3; the D gene is possibly TRBD2 (6 bases). Per germline, CDR1 MNHNS and CDR2 SASEGT. The V end lost 2 bases, the J end lost 4 bases, and 22 bases lay between the germline ends. CDR3 length: 18 amino acids.